The present T cell receptor (beta chain) was sequenced within a study of blood T cell repertoires in COVID-19. For the study at large: From T cells, B-cell-depleted T cells, or PBMCs came the material, which was cDNA or gDNA.

As processed by the authors: Nucleated cell counts were estimated from reference gene primer amplification. Method: immunoSEQ multiplex PCR; TCRdb's copy keeps in-frame clones and lacks some. V and J calls and clone size are copied from that table; D and trimming were computed from the DNA. The data show about 88,000 clones, about 71% seen once. Trimming stripped 5 bases from V and 0 bases from J, with 9 bases between. This CDR3 has 14 amino acids. Germline CDR1 SEHNR, CDR2 FQNEAQ (reference sequence). The genes are TRBV7-9 and TRBJ2-3; D may be TRBD1 (6 bases). The clonotype was recovered from a woman aged 60 to 75 in a cohort sampled during active or convalescent COVID-19. The sequencing input was peripheral blood. The CDR3 here is CASSRQVSTDTQYF. The CDR3 DNA is TGTGCCAGCAGCCGACAGGTTAGCACAGATACGCAGTATTTT.